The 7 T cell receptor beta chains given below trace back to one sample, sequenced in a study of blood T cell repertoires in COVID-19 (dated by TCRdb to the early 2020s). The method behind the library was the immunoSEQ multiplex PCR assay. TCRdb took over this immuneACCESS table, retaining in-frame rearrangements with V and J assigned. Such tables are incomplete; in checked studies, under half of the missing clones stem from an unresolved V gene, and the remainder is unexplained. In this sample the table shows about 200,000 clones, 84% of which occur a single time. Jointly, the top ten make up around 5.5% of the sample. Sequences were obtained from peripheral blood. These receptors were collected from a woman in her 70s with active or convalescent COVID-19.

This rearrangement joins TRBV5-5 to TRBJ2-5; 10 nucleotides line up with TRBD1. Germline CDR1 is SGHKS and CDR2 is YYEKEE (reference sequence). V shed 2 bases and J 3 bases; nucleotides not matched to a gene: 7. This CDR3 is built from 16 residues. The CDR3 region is CASSFRDRGPEETQYF. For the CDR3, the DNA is TGTGCCAGCAGCTTTCGGGACAGGGGCCCCGAAGAGACCCAGTACTTC. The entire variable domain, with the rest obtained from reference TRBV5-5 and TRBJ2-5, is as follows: DAGVTQSPTHLIKTRGQQVTLRCSPISGHKSVSWYQQVLGQGPQFIFQYYEKEERGRGNFPDRFSARQFPNYSSELNVNALLLGDSALYLCASSFRDRGPEETQYFGPGTRLLVL.

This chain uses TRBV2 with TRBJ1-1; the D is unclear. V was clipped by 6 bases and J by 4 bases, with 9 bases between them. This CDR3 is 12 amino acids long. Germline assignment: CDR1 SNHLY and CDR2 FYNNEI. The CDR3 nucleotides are TGTGCCAGCAGCCGGGAGGGCACTGAAGCTTTCTTT. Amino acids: CASSREGTEAFF.

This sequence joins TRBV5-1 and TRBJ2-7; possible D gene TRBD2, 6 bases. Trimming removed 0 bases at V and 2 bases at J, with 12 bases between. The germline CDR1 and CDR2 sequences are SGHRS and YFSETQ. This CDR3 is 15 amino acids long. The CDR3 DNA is TGCGCCAGCAGCTTGGACGGAGGGCCACCCTACGAGCAGTACTTC. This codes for CASSLDGGPPYEQYF.

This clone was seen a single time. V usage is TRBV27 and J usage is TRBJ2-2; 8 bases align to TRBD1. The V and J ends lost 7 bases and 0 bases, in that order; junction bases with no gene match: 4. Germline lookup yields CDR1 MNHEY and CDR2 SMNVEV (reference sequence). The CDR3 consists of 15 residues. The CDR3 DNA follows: TGTGCCAGCACCCGGGGACAGGCGAACACCGGGGAGCTGTTTTTT. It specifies CASTRGQANTGELFF.

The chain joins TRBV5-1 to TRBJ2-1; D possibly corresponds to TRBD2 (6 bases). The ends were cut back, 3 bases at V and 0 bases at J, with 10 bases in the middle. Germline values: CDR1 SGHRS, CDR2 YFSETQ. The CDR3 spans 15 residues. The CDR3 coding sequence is TGCGCCAGCAGCTGGGACTTCAGCTCCTACAATGAGCAGTTCTTC. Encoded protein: CASSWDFSSYNEQFF.

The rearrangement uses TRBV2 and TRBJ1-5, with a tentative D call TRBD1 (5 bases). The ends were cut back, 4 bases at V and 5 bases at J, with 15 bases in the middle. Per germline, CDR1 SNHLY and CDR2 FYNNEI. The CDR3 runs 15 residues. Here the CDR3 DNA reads TGTGCCAGCAGTGCGGACACAGAAACATATCAGCCCCAGCATTTT. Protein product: CASSADTETYQPQHF.

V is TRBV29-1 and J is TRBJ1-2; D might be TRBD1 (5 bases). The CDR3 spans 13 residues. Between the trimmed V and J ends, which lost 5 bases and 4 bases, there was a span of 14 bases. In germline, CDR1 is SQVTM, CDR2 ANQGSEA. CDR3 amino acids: CSVPISGGYGYTF. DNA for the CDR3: TGCAGCGTTCCGATCAGCGGGGGCTATGGCTACACCTTC.